This T cell receptor (beta chain) was obtained from a study of T cells after yellow fever vaccination. Across the whole study: Low-cell-number fractions underwent preparation using SMART-Seq v4 Ultra Low Input.

The germline V and J ends were trimmed by 8 bases and 0 bases, with 11 bases remaining between them. Looked up from germline, CDR1 is MNHNS and CDR2 is SASEGT. CDR3 length: 14 residues. Details on this clonotype: Its antigen remains unidentified.

TCRdb called the 5' RACE reads again in MiXCR, with one record for every CDR3 protein. The data contain around 340,000 distinct CDR3 sequences, more than 8.5% of them singletons. Notes on the study in general: Most clones from primary vaccination were detected again post-booster (approximately 97% CD4, 88% CD8).

The clonotype comes from a man aged 18 to 30 who received the YFV17D yellow fever vaccine. The chain recombines TRBV6-1 with TRBJ2-1; D remains unclear. Material: PBMCs, obtained on the day of the first yellow fever vaccination. The CDR3: CASGSRGSYNEQFF. The CDR3 nucleotides are TGTGCCAGCGGCTCCCGTGGCTCCTACAATGAGCAGTTCTTC.